This T cell receptor (beta chain) came from a study of blood T cell repertoires in COVID-19. Study-level background: COVID-19 samples from acute and convalescent phases originated in the United States, Italy and Spain.

This CDR3 has 15 residues. Germline assignment: CDR1 SNHLY and CDR2 FYNNEI. The J segment lost 5 bases and the V segment lost 1 base, leaving 8 bases of the junction unmatched. Study processing details: Estimates of nucleated cell counts were drawn from the amplification of reference gene primers. The table came from immunoSEQ multiplex PCR; TCRdb's copy has only in-frame clones and leaves some out. V and J calls and clone size follow that table, whereas D and trimming were derived from the DNA. Among about 150,000 clones listed, around 78% were seen once. The source of this sequence is a man older than 75 with acute or convalescent COVID-19. Material: peripheral blood. This chain joins TRBV2 and TRBJ2-7; the match to TRBD2 covers 7 bases. CDR3: CASSEERGLGNEQYV. CDR3 bases: TGTGCCAGCAGTGAAGAGCGGGGACTGGGTAACGAGCAGTACGTC.